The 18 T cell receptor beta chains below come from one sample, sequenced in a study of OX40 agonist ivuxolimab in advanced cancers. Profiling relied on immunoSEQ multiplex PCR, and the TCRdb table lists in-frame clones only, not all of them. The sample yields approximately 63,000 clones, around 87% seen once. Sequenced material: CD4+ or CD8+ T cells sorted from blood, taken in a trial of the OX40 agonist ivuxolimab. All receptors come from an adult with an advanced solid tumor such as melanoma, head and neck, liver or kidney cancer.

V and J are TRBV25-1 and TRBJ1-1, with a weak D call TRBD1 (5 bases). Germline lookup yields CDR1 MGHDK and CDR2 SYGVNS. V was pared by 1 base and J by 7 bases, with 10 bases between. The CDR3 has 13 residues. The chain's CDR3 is CASSESGVHEAFF. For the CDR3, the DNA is TGTGCCAGCAGTGAATCGGGGGTCCATGAAGCTTTCTTT.

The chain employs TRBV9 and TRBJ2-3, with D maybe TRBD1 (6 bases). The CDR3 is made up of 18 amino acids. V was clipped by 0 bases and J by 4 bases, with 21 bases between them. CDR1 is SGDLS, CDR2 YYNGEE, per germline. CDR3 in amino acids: CASSVEGVGTNPPDTQYF. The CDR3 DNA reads TGTGCCAGCAGCGTAGAAGGGGTGGGGACAAATCCCCCAGATACGCAGTATTTT.

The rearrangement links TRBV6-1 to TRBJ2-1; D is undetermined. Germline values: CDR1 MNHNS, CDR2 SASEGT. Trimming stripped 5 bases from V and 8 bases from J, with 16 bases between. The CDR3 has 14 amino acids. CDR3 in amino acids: CASSPVGVGDEQFF. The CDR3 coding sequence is TGTGCCAGCAGTCCGGTTGGGGTTGGCGATGAGCAGTTCTTC.

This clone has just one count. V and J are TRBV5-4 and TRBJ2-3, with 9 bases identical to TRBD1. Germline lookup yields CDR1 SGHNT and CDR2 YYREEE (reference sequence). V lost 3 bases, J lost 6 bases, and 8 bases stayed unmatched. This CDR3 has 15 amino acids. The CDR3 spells CASSYSGTGTDTQYF. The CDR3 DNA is TGTGCCAGCAGCTATTCCGGGACAGGGACGGATACGCAGTATTTT.

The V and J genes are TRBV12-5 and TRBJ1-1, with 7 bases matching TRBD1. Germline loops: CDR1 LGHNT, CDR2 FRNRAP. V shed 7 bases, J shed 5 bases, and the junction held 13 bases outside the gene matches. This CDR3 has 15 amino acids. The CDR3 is CASASPQGVRTEAFF. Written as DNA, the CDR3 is TGTGCTAGTGCCAGCCCCCAGGGGGTGAGAACTGAAGCTTTCTTT.

CDR3 residues: CASSSLDRANTGELFF. The CDR3 DNA follows: TGTGCCAGCAGCTCCCTGGACAGGGCGAACACCGGGGAGCTGTTTTTT. The chain is built from TRBV5-6 and TRBJ2-2, with 8 bases that match TRBD1. CDR3 length: 16 residues. The germline CDR1 and CDR2 sequences are SGHDT and YYEEEE. After removal of 3 bases from V and 0 bases from J, the junction contained 4 bases not matched to a gene.

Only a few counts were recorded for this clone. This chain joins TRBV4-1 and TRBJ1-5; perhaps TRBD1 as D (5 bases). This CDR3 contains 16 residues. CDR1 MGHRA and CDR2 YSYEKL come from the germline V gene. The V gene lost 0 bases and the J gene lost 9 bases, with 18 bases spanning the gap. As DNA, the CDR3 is TGCGCCAGCAGCCAAGAGGTTGGACAAGGTCGGGGGCCCCAGCATTTT. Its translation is CASSQEVGQGRGPQHF.

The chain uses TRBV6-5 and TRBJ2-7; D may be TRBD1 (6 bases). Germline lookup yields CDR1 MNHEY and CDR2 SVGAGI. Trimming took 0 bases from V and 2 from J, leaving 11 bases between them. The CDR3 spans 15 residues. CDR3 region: CASSYSTGAAYEQYF. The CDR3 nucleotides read TGTGCCAGCAGTTACTCGACAGGAGCTGCCTACGAGCAGTACTTC.

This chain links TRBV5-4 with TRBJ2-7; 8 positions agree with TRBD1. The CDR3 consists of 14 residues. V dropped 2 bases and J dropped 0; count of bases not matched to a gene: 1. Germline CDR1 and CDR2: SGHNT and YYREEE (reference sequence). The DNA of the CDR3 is TGTGCCAGCAGCTTCGGGACAGGCTCCTACGAGCAGTACTTC. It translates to CASSFGTGSYEQYF.

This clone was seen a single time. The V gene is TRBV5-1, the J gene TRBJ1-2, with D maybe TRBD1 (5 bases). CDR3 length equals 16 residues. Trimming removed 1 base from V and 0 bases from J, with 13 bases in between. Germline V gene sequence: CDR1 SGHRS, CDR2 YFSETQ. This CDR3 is CASSLPPGRANYGYTF. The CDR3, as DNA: TGCGCCAGCAGCTTGCCCCCCGGCAGGGCTAACTATGGCTACACCTTC. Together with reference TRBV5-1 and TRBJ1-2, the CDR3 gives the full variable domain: KAGVTQTPRYLIKTRGQQVTLSCSPISGHRSVSWYQQTPGQGLQFLFEYFSETQRNKGNFPGRFSGRQFSNSRSEMNVSTLELGDSALYLCASSLPPGRANYGYTFGSGTRLTVV.

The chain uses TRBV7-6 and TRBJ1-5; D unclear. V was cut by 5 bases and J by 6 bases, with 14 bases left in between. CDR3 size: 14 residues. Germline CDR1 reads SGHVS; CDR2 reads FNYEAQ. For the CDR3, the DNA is TGTGCCAGCAGCGAGAGGGTGGAGGCTCAGCCCCAGCATTTT. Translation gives CASSERVEAQPQHF.

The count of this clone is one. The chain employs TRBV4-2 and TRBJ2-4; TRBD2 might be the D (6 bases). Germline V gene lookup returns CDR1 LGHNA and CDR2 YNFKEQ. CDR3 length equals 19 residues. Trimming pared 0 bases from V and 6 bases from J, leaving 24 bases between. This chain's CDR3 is CASSQDSTFVSVGGNIQYF. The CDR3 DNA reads TGTGCCAGCAGCCAAGATAGTACATTTGTCAGCGTGGGGGGAAACATTCAGTACTTC.

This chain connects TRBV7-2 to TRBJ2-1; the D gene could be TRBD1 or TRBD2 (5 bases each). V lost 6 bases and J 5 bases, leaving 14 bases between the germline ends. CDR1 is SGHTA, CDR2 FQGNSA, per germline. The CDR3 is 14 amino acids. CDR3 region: CASSWGRSDNEQFF. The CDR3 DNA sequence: TGTGCCAGCAGTTGGGGACGGTCGGACAATGAGCAGTTCTTC.

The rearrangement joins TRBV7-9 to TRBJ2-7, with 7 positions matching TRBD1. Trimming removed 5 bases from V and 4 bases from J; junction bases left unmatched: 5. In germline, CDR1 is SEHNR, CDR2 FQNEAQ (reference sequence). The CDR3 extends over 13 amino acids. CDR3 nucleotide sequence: TGTGCCAGCAGCCCCGGGACAGTTTACGAGCAGTACTTC. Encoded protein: CASSPGTVYEQYF.

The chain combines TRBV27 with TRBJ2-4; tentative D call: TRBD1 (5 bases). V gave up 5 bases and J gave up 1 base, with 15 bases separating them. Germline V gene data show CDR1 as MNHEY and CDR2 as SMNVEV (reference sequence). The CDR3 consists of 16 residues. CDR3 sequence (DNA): TGTGCCAGCAGTGCCAGGGTGGTAGAGGCCAAAAACATTCAGTACTTC. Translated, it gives CASSARVVEAKNIQYF.

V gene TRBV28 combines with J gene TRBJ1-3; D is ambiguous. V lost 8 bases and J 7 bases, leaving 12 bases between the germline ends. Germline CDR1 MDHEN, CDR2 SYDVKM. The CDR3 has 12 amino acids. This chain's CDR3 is CASVGTANTIYF. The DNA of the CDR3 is TGTGCCAGCGTAGGTACGGCGAACACCATATATTTT.

In DNA form, the CDR3 reads TGCGCCAGCAGCCAAGACGGCCAGCGGCTGAATCGGAGGGATACGCAGTATTTT. This codes for CASSQDGQRLNRRDTQYF. V usage is TRBV4-1 and J usage is TRBJ2-3; tentatively, D is TRBD2 (5 bases). V dropped 0 bases and J dropped 6 bases, with 22 bases sitting between them. CDR3 length: 18 residues. The germline CDR1 and CDR2 sequences are MGHRA and YSYEKL.

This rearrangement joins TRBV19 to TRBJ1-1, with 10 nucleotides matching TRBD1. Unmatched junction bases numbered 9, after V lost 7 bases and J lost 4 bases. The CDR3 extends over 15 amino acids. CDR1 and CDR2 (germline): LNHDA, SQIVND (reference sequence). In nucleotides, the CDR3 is TGTGCCAGTACCCTAGGACAGGGGGGTGGCACTGAAGCTTTCTTT. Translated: CASTLGQGGGTEAFF.